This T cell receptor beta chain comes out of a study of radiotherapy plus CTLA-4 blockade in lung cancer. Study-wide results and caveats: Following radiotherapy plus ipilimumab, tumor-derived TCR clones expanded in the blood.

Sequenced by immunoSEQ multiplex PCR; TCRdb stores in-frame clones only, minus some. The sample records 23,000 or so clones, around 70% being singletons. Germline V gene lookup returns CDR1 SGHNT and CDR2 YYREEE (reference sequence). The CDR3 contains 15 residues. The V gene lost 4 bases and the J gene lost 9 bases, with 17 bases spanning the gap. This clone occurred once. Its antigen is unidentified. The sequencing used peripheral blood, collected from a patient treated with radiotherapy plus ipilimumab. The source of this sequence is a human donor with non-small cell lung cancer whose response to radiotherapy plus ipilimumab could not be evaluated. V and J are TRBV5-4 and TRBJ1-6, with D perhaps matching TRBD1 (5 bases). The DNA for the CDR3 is TGTGCCAGCAGCCCGGCGGGGGGAACAGGTTCACCCCTCCACTTT. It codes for CASSPAGGTGSPLHF. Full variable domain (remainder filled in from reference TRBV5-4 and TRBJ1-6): ETGVTQSPTHLIKTRGQQVTLRCSSQSGHNTVSWYQQALGQGPQFIFQYYREEENGRGNFPPRFSGLQFPNYSSELNVNALELDDSALYLCASSPAGGTGSPLHFGNGTRLTVT.